Shown below are 2 T cell receptor beta chains from a single sample sequenced in a study of CD8 T cells in ankylosing spondylitis. Using its own MiXCR run on the 5' RACE reads, TCRdb lists one record per CDR3 protein. The table records about 250,000 distinct CDR3 sequences, roughly 32% of them present only once. Sequencing input: blood, either unsorted or a sorted T cell fraction (not recorded which). The origin of the receptors is a male donor with ankylosing spondylitis or in good health (not recorded which).

This clonotype has only a few counts. The chain combines TRBV29-1 with TRBJ1-5, with unresolved D. V shed 8 bases and J shed 1 base, with 18 bases lying between them. This CDR3 is built from 15 residues. Germline V gene sequence: CDR1 SQVTM, CDR2 ANQGSEA. CDR3 bases: TGCAGCCCAAAATGGTTGGACGGGAGCAATCAGCCCCAGCATTTT. Translated: CSPKWLDGSNQPQHF.

The chain couples TRBV12-3 or TRBV12-4 to TRBJ2-3, with 7 nucleotides matching TRBD1. Trimming at V came to 5 bases and at J to 5 bases, leaving 7 bases not matched to a gene. There are 14 residues in the CDR3. The chain's CDR3 is CASSQQGIVDTQYF. The CDR3 DNA sequence: TGTGCCAGCAGTCAACAGGGGATAGTAGATACGCAGTATTTT.